The 3 T cell receptor beta chains in this list originate from one sample, sequenced in a study of radiation and T cells in renal cell carcinoma. The assay was immunoSEQ multiplex PCR, and TCRdb's table has in-frame clones only and misses some. The sample consists of about 140,000 clones, around four fifths of them appearing once. The time point denotes: baseline pretreatment blood. The treatment here: 15 Gy SBRT to primary tumor, nephrectomy 4 weeks later. The sequenced sample was blood, obtained from a patient whose treatment included radiotherapy and nephrectomy. All receptors derive from a woman in her forties or fifties with renal cell carcinoma.

The rearrangement links TRBV27 to TRBJ2-7; 8 positions match TRBD2. This CDR3 is 14 amino acids long. Germline CDR1 is MNHEY and CDR2 is SMNVEV (reference sequence). Trimming removed 3 bases from V and 6 bases from J; junction bases left unmatched: 7. CDR3 residues: CASSFIAGLGEQYF. In DNA, the CDR3 is TGTGCCAGCAGTTTTATAGCGGGATTGGGCGAGCAGTACTTC.

The CDR3 nucleotides are TGTGCCAGTACCAGGGGTGACGGCTACACCTTC. Encoded protein: CASTRGDGYTF. This chain joins TRBV19 and TRBJ1-2; weak D call: TRBD1 (6 bases). CDR3 length: 11 amino acids. CDR1 is LNHDA, CDR2 SQIVND, per germline (reference sequence). The germline V and J ends were trimmed by 7 bases and 8 bases, with 11 bases remaining between them. The whole variable domain, remainder taken from reference TRBV19 and TRBJ1-2, is DGGITQSPKYLFRKEGQNVTLSCEQNLNHDAMYWYRQDPGQGLRLIYYSQIVNDFQKGDIAEGYSVSREKKESFPLTVTSAQKNPTAFYLCASTRGDGYTFGSGTRLTVV.

This clone was detected only a few times. The genes are TRBV5-4 and TRBJ1-6; D ambiguous. This CDR3 is 15 amino acids long. Germline V lookup: CDR1 SGHNT, CDR2 YYREEE (reference sequence). V lost 0 bases, J lost 5 bases, and 9 bases lay in between. CDR3 amino acids: CASSLVQQNNSPLHF. The CDR3 nucleotides read TGTGCCAGCAGCTTGGTTCAACAGAATAATTCACCCCTCCACTTT.